The rows below give T cell receptor beta chains drawn from one sample of a study of T cells in Graves' hyperthyroidism and ophthalmopathy. MiXCR, run by TCRdb on the multiplex PCR reads, gives a single entry per CDR3 protein. The table lists around 340,000 distinct CDR3 sequences, about 18% of them singletons. The specimen was blood. These TCRs come from a woman aged 25 to 39 with Graves' hyperthyroidism that later progressed to Graves' ophthalmopathy. CDR3s include the opening cysteine and the closing phenylalanine or tryptophan. Fields, in order: D gene, clone size, J gene, V gene, CDR3 protein, CDR3 DNA. A D gene is named only where the DNA matches it firmly. Size tells how often a clone was seen (once, few, many) or the class of an expanded clone, and some rows leave it out.

. many TRBJ2-5 TRBV28 CASSLNTGSQETQYF TGTGCCAGCAGCCTTAATACAGGGTCCCAAGAGACCCAGTACTTC
. many TRBJ1-6 TRBV19 CASSIRREDSPLHF TGTGCCAGTAGTATAAGAAGGGAAGATTCACCCCTCCACTTT
TRBD1 many TRBJ1-2 TRBV7-8 CASSLILRPGQGSYGYTF TGTGCCAGCAGCTTAATACTTCGACCGGGACAGGGATCCTATGGCTACACCTTC
TRBD2 . TRBJ2-1 TRBV6-1 CASSETSGRKEFF TGTGCCAGCAGTGAGACTAGCGGGAGAAAGGAGTTCTTC
TRBD2 many TRBJ2-7 TRBV20-1 CSAGAGLAGEQYF TGCAGTGCTGGCGCGGGACTAGCGGGAGAGCAGTACTTC
TRBD2 few TRBJ2-1 TRBV5-8 CASSKGTSGRAGEQFF TGTGCCAGCAGCAAAGGGACTAGCGGGAGGGCCGGTGAGCAGTTCTTC
TRBD1 many TRBJ1-4 TRBV7-9 CASSLVGGDEKLFF TGTGCCAGCAGCTTAGTAGGGGGCGATGAAAAACTGTTTTTT
TRBD2 . TRBJ2-1 TRBV29-1 CSVRRPGLAGGKVHEQFF TGCAGCGTCCGCCGCCCGGGACTAGCGGGAGGTAAAGTCCATGAGCAGTTCTTC
. many TRBJ1-2 TRBV6-1 CASSAAGNYGYTF TGTGCCAGCAGTGCTGCGGGCAACTATGGCTACACCTTC
. many TRBJ1-3 TRBV10-3 CAISERPGTSGNTIYF TGTGCCATCAGTGAGCGACCGGGGACCTCTGGAAACACCATATATTTT
TRBD2 many TRBJ2-1 TRBV11-2 CASSLPSGRVYNEQFF TGTGCCAGCAGCTTACCTAGCGGGAGGGTCTACAATGAGCAGTTCTTC
TRBD2 many TRBJ2-7 TRBV10-3 CAISEWGTSYEQYF TGTGCCATCAGTGAGTGGGGGACTAGCTACGAGCAGTACTTC
. many TRBJ2-2 TRBV9 CASSADGPVTGELFF TGTGCCAGCAGCGCCGATGGGCCCGTTACCGGGGAGCTGTTTTTT
. . TRBJ2-1 TRBV30 CAWKRGSYNEQFF TGTGCCTGGAAAAGGGGCTCCTACAATGAGCAGTTCTTC
. many TRBJ1-1 TRBV27 CASSSRTAMNTEAFF TGTGCCAGCAGTTCAAGGACAGCCATGAACACTGAAGCTTTCTTT
. many TRBJ1-1 TRBV12-3/TRBV12-4 CASSPGEGNTEAFF TGTGCCAGCAGCCCAGGGGAGGGGAACACTGAAGCTTTCTTT
. . TRBJ2-1 TRBV12-3/TRBV12-4 CASTKTLYNEQFF TGTGCCAGCACTAAGACCCTGTACAATGAGCAGTTCTTC
TRBD1 . TRBJ1-6 TRBV6-5 CASSYQQGFLHF TGTGCCAGCAGTTACCAACAGGGGTTCCTCCACTTT
TRBD2 many TRBJ2-1 TRBV27 CASSLLGLAGDNEQFF TGTGCCAGCAGTTTATTGGGACTAGCGGGAGACAATGAGCAGTTCTTC
. many TRBJ1-2 TRBV5-1 CASSFNNQGYGYTF TGCGCCAGCAGCTTTAACAACCAGGGCTATGGCTACACCTTC
. few TRBJ2-7 TRBV28 CAGSSSGYEQYF TGTGCCGGCAGTTCCTCCGGCTACGAGCAGTACTTC
TRBD1 few TRBJ2-7 TRBV27 CASRKTGVPYEQYF TGTGCCAGCAGGAAGACAGGGGTCCCCTACGAGCAGTACTTC
. many TRBJ2-1 TRBV28 CASSFLTGTNEQFF TGTGCCAGCAGTTTTTTAACAGGGACCAATGAGCAGTTCTTC
. many TRBJ2-7 TRBV27 CASSLWGTPAPEQYF TGTGCCAGCAGTTTATGGGGGACACCTGCCCCCGAGCAGTACTTC
TRBD1 many TRBJ1-1 TRBV11-2 CASSQIRGAREAFF TGTGCCAGCAGCCAAATCAGGGGGGCCCGGGAAGCTTTCTTT
. . TRBJ2-7 TRBV29-1 CSVKAGTSYEQYF TGCAGCGTCAAGGCAGGGACATCCTACGAGCAGTACTTC
. . TRBJ2-3 TRBV12-5 CASGLVLMDTDTQYF TGTGCTAGTGGTTTGGTACTAATGGACACAGATACGCAGTATTTT
TRBD2 many TRBJ2-5 TRBV12-3/TRBV12-4 CASRGLAGHYETQYF TGTGCCAGCAGGGGACTAGCCGGTCATTATGAGACCCAGTACTTC
. . TRBJ2-1 TRBV12-3/TRBV12-4 CAGRRGEGNNEQFF TGTGCCGGCAGAAGAGGGGAAGGCAACAATGAGCAGTTCTTC
TRBD2 . TRBJ2-2 TRBV7-8 CASTLFRLAGYTGELFF TGTGCCAGCACCCTTTTCCGACTAGCGGGTTACACCGGGGAGCTGTTTTTT
TRBD1 many TRBJ1-5 TRBV19 CASSISFGTGSLLWQPQHF TGTGCCAGTAGTATTAGTTTTGGGACAGGGAGTCTTCTATGGCAGCCCCAGCATTTT
TRBD2 many TRBJ2-2 TRBV11-2 CASSPDGGRRTGELFF TGTGCCAGCAGCCCCGATGGCGGGAGACGCACCGGGGAGCTGTTTTTT
TRBD1 . TRBJ2-5 TRBV28 CASSLMGQGVVETQYF TGTGCCAGCAGTTTAATGGGACAGGGGGTTGTGGAGACCCAGTACTTC
TRBD2 many TRBJ2-2 TRBV10-2 CASTVLLAYPNTGELFF TGCGCCAGCACCGTACTACTAGCGTATCCGAACACCGGGGAGCTGTTTTTT
TRBD2 many TRBJ2-2 TRBV7-8 CASSRARLAGNTGELFF TGTGCCAGCAGCCGAGCCCGACTAGCGGGGAACACCGGGGAGCTGTTTTTT
. once TRBJ1-5 TRBV12-3/TRBV12-4 CASSSGVRGQPQHF TGTGCCAGCAGTTCGGGGGTAAGAGGTCAGCCCCAGCATTTT
TRBD1 . TRBJ2-7 TRBV28 CASSFPFLTGGDEQYF TGTGCCAGCAGTTTTCCTTTTTTGACAGGGGGTGACGAGCAGTACTTC
TRBD2 . TRBJ2-3 TRBV20-1 CSAGTSGIRDTQYF TGCAGTGCAGGGACTAGCGGGATTCGCGATACGCAGTATTTT
. many TRBJ2-5 TRBV15 CATSRDLEGETQYF TGTGCCACCAGCAGAGATCTAGAGGGGGAGACCCAGTACTTC
TRBD1 many TRBJ1-1 TRBV27 CASSLGTTGATEAFF TGTGCCAGCAGTTTAGGTACGACAGGGGCCACTGAAGCTTTCTTT
. . TRBJ1-2 TRBV30 CAWTGGSGYTF TGTGCCTGGACAGGCGGAAGTGGCTACACCTTC
TRBD2 . TRBJ2-7 TRBV6-4 CASSEFPGTSAYEQYF TGCGCCAGCAGTGAGTTTCCTGGGACTAGCGCCTACGAGCAGTACTTC
. many TRBJ2-7 TRBV13 CASSEHVGFGVRAEQYF TGTGCCAGCAGCGAACACGTTGGTTTCGGGGTTCGAGCCGAGCAGTACTTC
. . TRBJ1-1 TRBV4-1 CASRLLGAKTEAFF TGCGCCAGCAGACTACTGGGGGCGAAAACTGAAGCTTTCTTT
TRBD1 few TRBJ1-1 TRBV18 CASSPNRGRNTEAFF TGTGCCAGCTCACCGAACAGGGGTCGGAACACTGAAGCTTTCTTT
TRBD2 many TRBJ2-1 TRBV7-8 CASSLAGLAGNSYNEQFF TGTGCCAGCAGCTTAGCGGGACTAGCGGGGAACTCCTACAATGAGCAGTTCTTC
TRBD2 many TRBJ2-1 TRBV2 CASSLLTSADYNEQFF TGTGCCAGCAGTCTTCTGACTAGCGCGGATTACAATGAACAGTTCTTC
TRBD1 . TRBJ2-3 TRBV19 CATQTGGGTDTQYF TGTGCCACTCAGACAGGGGGCGGCACAGATACGCAGTATTTT
. many TRBJ1-6 TRBV3-1 CASSHGGLPGTLHF TGTGCCAGCAGCCACGGCGGACTCCCAGGGACCCTCCACTTT
. many TRBJ2-7 TRBV3-1 CASSQGRLAGRYEQYF TGTGCCAGCAGCCAGGGACGCCTGGCGGGCAGGTACGAGCAGTACTTC
. many TRBJ2-3 TRBV18 CASSPAITDTQYF TGTGCCAGCTCACCGGCTATCACAGATACGCAGTATTTT
. many TRBJ1-6 TRBV27 CASSLQPGNNSPLHF TGTGCCAGCAGTTTACAGCCAGGGAATAATTCACCCCTCCACTTT
. once TRBJ2-5 TRBV28 CAISPKSGTRRETQYF TGTGCCATCAGCCCCAAATCCGGGACCCGGCGTGAGACCCAGTACTTC